This paragraph reports one TCR beta chain. CDR1 SGDLS and CDR2 YYNGEE come from the germline V gene. The CDR3 contains 14 residues. V was pared by 0 bases and J by 4 bases, with 10 bases between. The record originates from a study of shared clonotypes between healthy human individuals. Across the study: Three plates were used per donor for CD4 naive, three for CD4 memory, two for CD8 naive and one for CD8 memory.

The test was conducted at deep level. The repertoire was sequenced with immunoSEQ multiplex PCR; TCRdb's copy has only in-frame clones and lacks some. The sample records about 2.4 million clones, 90% to 95% being singletons. Specimen: naive CD4+ T cells sorted from blood. The subset: CD45RA+ positively selected. The V and J genes are TRBV9 and TRBJ1-2; D is unclear. This receptor was identified in a man younger than 35 in good health. In nucleotides, the CDR3 is TGTGCCAGCAGCGTAGATACAGCAATCTATGGCTACACCTTC. Translation: CASSVDTAIYGYTF.